Following are 5 T cell receptor beta chains from one sample sequenced in a study of T cell responses to AZD1222 COVID-19 vaccine. Clones were sequenced by immunoSEQ multiplex PCR, and TCRdb holds only the in-frame ones, with some missing. Found here are approximately 110,000 clones, about 87% of them singletons; the top ten hold about 4.5%. The specimen was peripheral blood, collected 28 days after the second AZD1222 dose. These receptors originate from an adult who received the AZD1222 COVID-19 vaccine.

The chain couples TRBV27 to TRBJ1-5; D call uncertain. Trimming left V 0 bases short and J 4 bases short, with 4 bases between. This CDR3 has 13 residues. The germline gives CDR1 MNHEY, CDR2 SMNVEV (reference sequence). The CDR3 loop reads CASSLSSNQPQHF. The CDR3 DNA follows: TGTGCCAGCAGTTTATCGAGTAATCAGCCCCAGCATTTT.

The CDR3 loop reads CASSLYRSAPLHF. The CDR3 region has the DNA TGTGCCAGCAGTTTATACCGTTCCGCACCCCTCCACTTT. This rearrangement joins TRBV12-3 or TRBV12-4 to TRBJ1-6; D call uncertain. With 2 bases removed from V and 11 bases from J, the gap between germline ends came to 10 bases. The CDR3 totals 13 residues.

V gene TRBV7-2 combines with J gene TRBJ1-3; D gene ambiguous. Germline-derived CDR1 and CDR2 are SGHTA and FQGNSA. The CDR3 runs 14 residues. V lost 6 bases, J lost 0 bases, and 9 bases lay in between. DNA of the CDR3: TGTGCCAGCAGTCCGGTGCACTCTGGAAACACCATATATTTT. Amino acid sequence: CASSPVHSGNTIYF.

The V call is TRBV4-3, the J call TRBJ2-7; 12 positions match TRBD2. The trim removed 0 bases at V and 11 bases at J, leaving 8 bases unmatched. The CDR3 contains 15 residues. Germline CDR1 LGHNA, CDR2 YSLEER. CDR3 sequence: CASSQDMASGRGEYF. The CDR3 region has the DNA TGCGCCAGCAGCCAAGATATGGCTAGCGGGAGGGGAGAGTACTTC.

This clone was picked up a small number of times. The chain recombines TRBV6-4 with TRBJ2-3; 8 bases fit TRBD2. Trimming at V came to 0 bases and at J to 1 base, leaving 0 bases not matched to a gene. Germline-derived CDR1 and CDR2 are MRHNA and SNTAGT. The CDR3 spans 15 residues. CDR3 sequence (DNA): TGTGCCAGCAGTGACTCTAGCGGGGGCACAGATACGCAGTATTTT. It is translated as CASSDSSGGTDTQYF.